The clone carrying this T cell receptor beta chain was observed a few times. Its antigen is not known. The CDR3 contains 15 residues. The V gene lost 3 bases and the J gene lost 2 bases, with 11 bases spanning the gap. Germline lookup yields CDR1 DFQATT and CDR2 SNEGSKA (reference sequence). TCRdb itself ran the 5' RACE reads through MiXCR, one entry per CDR3 protein. Of around 690,000 distinct CDR3 sequences listed, less than 25% are singletons. This specimen comes from a study of identical twins. Points from the study as a whole: There is a chance that invariant MAIT and iNKT cells partially muddied zero-insertion analyses.

Among all donors, each was a healthy Caucasian. The sample was also linked to a second study, of T cells expressing NK-cell markers. This second study notes: Of eight sequenced donors, seven were HCMV-seropositive and one HCMV-seronegative.

The chain uses TRBV20-1 and TRBJ2-6; D unresolved. The specimen sequenced was PBMCs. The TCR was taken from a young woman in good health. CDR3 residues: CSAREVDTGANVLTF. For the CDR3, the DNA is TGCAGTGCTAGGGAAGTAGACACTGGGGCCAACGTCCTGACTTTC.